The T cell receptor (beta chain) under discussion was sequenced for a study of blood T cell repertoires in COVID-19 (dated by TCRdb to 2019 to 2021). For the study in its entirety: Samples covering the acute and convalescent phases of COVID-19 were provided by collaborators in the United States, Italy and Spain. The dataset comprised deeply sampled blood TCRbeta repertoires from subjects exposed to, actively infected with, or recovered from COVID-19. The repertoires were released in a freely available public database meant as a resource for research on the immune response to SARS-CoV-2. Where available, HLA class I and class II types were obtained from metadata supplied by the sample provider rather than from assay-based typing. A de-identified subject ID, COVID-19 status, age in years and sex were almost always included in the sample metadata. Samples came from the ongoing ImmuneRACE study (first 160 participants) plus 1,254 subjects from 6 global collaborators. The prospective study material was composed of cDNA or gDNA derived from T cells, B-cell-depleted T cells, or PBMCs.

The V end loses 4 bases and the J end loses 3 bases, and a stretch of 8 bases separates them. Reading from cysteine to phenylalanine, the CDR3 counts 13 amino acids. Solely the CDR3 DNA is kept, with 39 bases framed from the first base. Sequences SGHNT (CDR1) and YYREEE (CDR2) are obtained from the germline V gene (reference sequence). This clone occurred a few times. The target of this receptor is not known. No base-level quality is on record; no much larger clone is a single base apart. TCRbeta CDR3 regions were amplified from genomic DNA by means of the immunoSEQ Assay, a bias-controlled multiplex PCR. Per the original workflow: Nucleated cell counts per sample were estimated from amplification of reference gene primers within the assay. To quantify the absolute abundance of each unique TCRbeta CDR3 rearrangement, sequence reads were collapsed and filtered. For each sample, productive Simpson clonality was calculated by taking the square root of Simpson's diversity index across productive rearrangements. As stored in TCRdb, this immuneACCESS dataset retains in-frame rearrangements with V and J assigned. A fraction of the clones does not appear; measured against another copy, unresolved V genes explain less than half of the discrepancy, and the remainder lacks a known reason. The DNA gave D and trimming, while V, J and clone size come from that table. Present in this sample are approximately 240,000 clones, approximately 79% of which were seen just once. The top ten clonotypes cover around 3.6% of the sample.

Whole blood was collected in K2EDTA tubes by collaborating institutions according to the institutions' own protocols. For TCRbeta analysis, collaborators shipped samples in one of three forms: frozen whole blood, isolated PBMCs, or DNA extracted from either of those sample types. The research as a whole found: The quantity of clinical and demographic metadata differed by source and by participant and was supplied without curation.

This TCR derives from a woman aged 40-49 years with active or convalescent COVID-19. Material for sequencing was peripheral blood. The chain is made from TRBV5-4 and TRBJ1-5, with the D gene call left open. The CDR3 in this case is CASSHDTNQPQHF. The DNA sequence follows: TGTGCCAGCAGCCACGACACCAATCAGCCCCAGCATTTT.